The clone carrying this TCR beta chain was recorded a few times. Its cognate antigen is unknown. The CDR3 has 14 amino acids. Trimming removed 5 bases from V and 8 bases from J; junction bases left unmatched: 5. Germline V lookup: CDR1 KGHDR, CDR2 SFDVKD. This sample is drawn from a study of CD8 T cells in ankylosing spondylitis. In making TCR beta libraries, quantitative 5'-RACE with molecular barcodes was used. TCRdb called the 5' RACE reads again in MiXCR, with one record for every CDR3 protein. The repertoire holds approximately 540,000 distinct CDR3 sequences, 10% to 15% seen once, with 6.8% in the top ten. Study-level results: The authors found the disease-linked clones to be CD8+ and relatively rare in peripheral blood. Earlier literature documents some of the motif variants in reactive arthritis synovial fluid and blood. There was a TCR beta motif, made of eight highly homologous variants, that appeared characteristic of ankylosing spondylitis blood.

The specimen was blood, either unsorted or a sorted T cell fraction (not recorded which). The chain uses TRBV24-1 and TRBJ2-1, with TRBD1 matching over 10 bases. This TCR came from a male donor with ankylosing spondylitis. CDR3 region: CATSATGGFYEQFF. Here the CDR3 DNA reads TGTGCCACCAGTGCGACAGGGGGCTTTTATGAGCAGTTCTTC.